This TCR beta chain derives from a study of T cells after yellow fever vaccination. One entry per CDR3 protein results from TCRdb running MiXCR on the 5' RACE reads. Of roughly 160,000 distinct CDR3 sequences listed, 9.3% were seen once; the top ten hold under 40%. V shed 6 bases, J shed 9 bases, and the junction held 11 bases outside the gene matches. The CDR3 runs to 15 residues. Germline values: CDR1 MNHEY, CDR2 SVGAGI. This TCR came from a man in his late teens or twenties who received the YFV17D yellow fever vaccine. The material was CD8+ T cells sorted from PBMCs, obtained 45 days after the yellow fever booster vaccination. The chain is built from TRBV6-5 and TRBJ1-6, with 7 bases matching TRBD1. CDR3 region: CASSLYPGQSSPLHF. CDR3 bases: TGTGCCAGCAGCCTTTATCCGGGACAGAGTTCACCCCTCCACTTT.